This entry features one TCR beta chain sequence. This record comes from a study of shared clonotypes between healthy human individuals. Background on the study: Plates per donor: three CD4 naive, three CD4 memory, two CD8 naive, one CD8 memory.

CDR3 length: 15 residues. V was clipped by 4 bases and J by 1 base; unmatched bases: 7. The V gene's germline CDR1 is SGHRS and CDR2 YFSETQ. A CD45RA-negative memory subset and a CD45RA+ naive subset were separated from the CD4+ cells. A deep-level run was used for the assay. The DNA input per sorted-subset replicate PCR was 200 ng, corresponding to tens of thousands of T cell genomes. TCRdb keeps only in-frame clones here, not all; method: immunoSEQ multiplex PCR. The table has roughly 1 million clones, under 80% seen once. V is TRBV5-1 and J is TRBJ2-7, with 8 bases matching TRBD1. Sequencing was done on a sample of memory CD4+ T cells sorted from blood. Subset in this sample: CD45RA-negative fraction. This TCR derives from a man between 18 and 29 years old in good health. The CDR3 spells CASSLGQGKSYEQYF. In nucleotides, the CDR3 is TGCGCCAGCAGCCTAGGACAGGGAAAGTCCTACGAGCAGTACTTC. Full variable domain (rest looked up from reference TRBV5-1 and TRBJ2-7): KAGVTQTPRYLIKTRGQQVTLSCSPISGHRSVSWYQQTPGQGLQFLFEYFSETQRNKGNFPGRFSGRQFSNSRSEMNVSTLELGDSALYLCASSLGQGKSYEQYFGPGTRLTVT.